This entry is about one T cell receptor beta chain. Its antigen is not identified. This record belongs to a study of shared clonotypes between healthy human individuals. Study findings and constraints: Generation probabilities were higher for clonotypes shared across all four sorted-subset donors than for unshared ones.

CD45RA+ naive and CD45RA-negative memory subsets were separated from CD4+ cells. Sequenced by immunoSEQ multiplex PCR; TCRdb stores in-frame clones only, minus some. The table has roughly 2,500,000 clones, approximately 93% seen once. Trimming cost V 7 bases and J 0 bases; bases outside gene matches: 16. Germline V gives CDR1 SNHLY, CDR2 FYNNEI. The CDR3 loop spans 19 amino acids. This receptor was obtained from a man aged 18 to 29 in good health. Some clones in this sample may be carry-over from other donors' samples. The chain is built from TRBV2 and TRBJ2-1; 9 bases match TRBD2. Sequencing input: naive CD4+ T cells from PBMCs. Described subset: CD45RA+ positively selected. The CDR3 nucleotides are TGTGCCAGCACCTTAAGGGTTAGCGGGAGTGGCGGCTCCTACAATGAGCAGTTCTTC. Translation: CASTLRVSGSGGSYNEQFF.